The clone carrying this T cell receptor beta chain showed up just a few times. Its antigen is not known. This sample was taken from a study of vaccination and CD4 T cells after COVID-19. At the level of the study: Following dose two, a median approximately 75 days (range 14 to 241) passed before post-vaccine samples were taken. Overlapping spike pools from SARS-CoV-2 and HCoV-NL63, HCoV-OC43 and HCoV-229E served as culture stimuli. General study results and limits: Looking at convalescent patients, 304 of their 307 vaccine-specific clones were spike mono-reactive.

This CDR3 is built from 14 residues. V was pared by 6 bases and J by 4 bases, with 12 bases between. With the Oncomine TCR Beta short-read assay, DNA from cultured CD4+ T cells was sequenced. DNA came from CD4+ T cells after culture. Each CDR3 protein is one row after TCRdb ran MiXCR on the PCR reads. The sample shows 17,000 or so distinct CDR3 sequences, 45% of them seen only once. Treatment noted: 10-day PBMC culture with coronavirus spike peptide pools or control peptides (ViraFEST assay). V gene TRBV12-3 or TRBV12-4 combines with J gene TRBJ2-2, with D perhaps TRBD1 or TRBD2 (6 bases each). Sample: CD4+ T cells from blood, cultured in vitro, taken before SARS-CoV-2 vaccination. The TCR comes from a human donor who received a COVID-19 vaccine. The CDR3, as DNA: TGTGCCAGCAGGTCGGGGGCCCCCACCGGGGAGCTGTTTTTT. It yields the protein CASRSGAPTGELFF.